This is a list of T cell receptor beta chains from one sample in a study of response to subunit inactivated influenza vaccine. TCRdb redid the calling of the RT-PCR reads with MiXCR, one entry per CDR3 protein. The data contain 500,000 to 600,000 distinct CDR3 sequences, about 17% of them seen just once; the ten biggest clones take up less than 4%. Here the sequenced sample was CD4+ T cells sorted from PBMCs, taken about 23 months after vaccination. The source is a man between 50 and 75 years old who received an inactivated influenza vaccine. Each CDR3 is given with its conserved first and last residue. A D gene is named only where the DNA matches it firmly. Clone size is not always given. Where it is, it says once, few, many or a class for expanded clones.

V gene	D gene	J gene	clone size	CDR3 protein	CDR3 DNA
TRBV5-1	.	TRBJ2-5	.	CASSLGVGEETQYF	TGCGCCAGCAGCTTGGGCGTGGGAGAAGAGACCCAGTACTTC
TRBV5-6	.	TRBJ2-7	few	CASSLLWGAVTYEQYF	TGTGCCAGCAGCCTCTTGTGGGGGGCTGTCACCTACGAGCAGTACTTC
TRBV7-3	.	TRBJ2-3	.	CASSLSRDSGTDTQYF	TGTGCCAGCAGCTTAAGCCGGGACTCAGGCACAGATACGCAGTATTTT
TRBV6-2/TRBV6-3	TRBD2	TRBJ2-1	many	CASGLAGGTNEQFF	TGTGCCAGCGGGCTAGCGGGAGGAACGAATGAGCAGTTCTTC
TRBV2	.	TRBJ2-1	.	CAIHKISSNEQFF	TGTGCCATCCACAAGATTAGCTCCAATGAGCAGTTCTTC
TRBV5-4	TRBD1	TRBJ2-5	.	CASSATGGALSVTQYF	TGTGCCAGCAGCGCGACAGGGGGCGCGTTGTCTGTGACCCAGTACTTC
TRBV12-3/TRBV12-4	TRBD2	TRBJ2-3	few	CASSFFPSGVADTQYF	TGTGCCAGCAGTTTTTTTCCTAGCGGGGTGGCAGATACGCAGTATTTT
TRBV3-1	TRBD2	TRBJ2-3	.	CASSQVAGAADTQYF	TGTGCCAGCAGCCAAGTAGCGGGAGCGGCAGATACGCAGTATTTT
TRBV19	.	TRBJ2-4	.	CASSNRQEIAKNIQYF	TGTGCCAGTAGTAACCGACAGGAGATAGCCAAAAACATTCAGTACTTC
TRBV20-1	TRBD1	TRBJ1-1	few	CSAKQGSKAFF	TGCAGTGCTAAACAGGGGAGTAAAGCTTTCTTT
TRBV4-3	.	TRBJ2-2	.	CASSQETGSNTGELFF	TGCGCCAGCAGCCAAGAGACAGGTTCGAACACCGGGGAGCTGTTTTTT
TRBV10-2	.	TRBJ2-2	.	CASSPQRTGELFF	TGCGCCAGCAGCCCTCAACGCACCGGGGAGCTGTTTTTT
TRBV7-4	TRBD2	TRBJ2-7	few	CASSLPPSGRARPYEQYF	TGTGCCAGCAGCTTACCCCCTAGCGGGAGGGCCAGACCCTACGAGCAGTACTTC
TRBV3-1	TRBD1	TRBJ2-7	.	CASSHGTVAYEQYF	TGTGCCAGCAGCCATGGGACAGTTGCCTACGAGCAGTACTTC
TRBV6-2/TRBV6-3	TRBD1	TRBJ1-2	.	CASSSPGGLGGYTF	TGTGCCAGCAGTTCACCAGGGGGCCTGGGTGGCTACACCTTC
TRBV7-9	.	TRBJ2-7	.	CALGRTDSYEQYF	TGTGCCCTTGGAAGAACCGACTCCTACGAGCAGTACTTC